The rows below give T cell receptor beta chains drawn from one sample of a study of regulatory T cells in long-lasting Graves disease. TCRdb reanalysed the multiplex PCR reads using MiXCR and keeps one entry per CDR3 protein. The sample lists 430,000 or so distinct CDR3 sequences, 21% occurring once. The specimen comprised peripheral blood mononuclear cells (PBMCs), sampled when the disease was refractory, from a patient treated with antithyroid drugs. The receptors were gathered from a female donor with Graves disease. Both conserved end residues are part of each CDR3. The D gene is left open where the match is weak. The size entry is marked missing in some rows and otherwise reads once, few, many or a size class.

>TRBJ2-3|NA|TRBD2|TRBV10-3
TGTGCCATCAACTCTGGCGGGAGGTTGGATACGCAGTATTTT
CAINSGGRLDTQYF
>TRBJ2-7|many|TRBD1|TRBV28
TGTGCCAGCAGTGGGACAGGGGGCTTTGCCTCCCTCGAGCAGTACTTC
CASSGTGGFASLEQYF
>TRBJ1-2|many|TRBD1|TRBV28
TGTGCCAGCAGTTGGGGACAGGGAAATGGCTACACCTTC
CASSWGQGNGYTF
>TRBJ1-5|many|NA|TRBV28
TGTGCCAGCAGTCTTGTCGACATAACCAGGGGTTCACTCCCCGCAATAGGGAGAAATCAGCCCCAGCATTTT
CASSLVDITRGSLPAIGRNQPQHF
>TRBJ1-4|few|TRBD1|TRBV20-1
TGCAGTGCCCCGGGACAGGCTAATGAAAAACTGTTTTTT
CSAPGQANEKLFF
>TRBJ2-7|many|TRBD2|TRBV6-5
TGTGCCAGCAGTTACTCGTACGGCGGGAGTTACGGCGAGCAGTACTTC
CASSYSYGGSYGEQYF
>TRBJ2-7|many|NA|TRBV7-9
TGTGCCAGCAGCTTAGGCGGGACAGCTTACGAGCAGTACTTC
CASSLGGTAYEQYF
>TRBJ1-5|many|NA|TRBV12-3/TRBV12-4
TGTGCCAGCTCGTCAGACCTTGTCCGCAATCAGCCCCAGCATTTT
CASSSDLVRNQPQHF
>TRBJ2-7|NA|NA|TRBV4-1
TGCGCCAGCAGCCAAGTGGCCGGACCTCTCCTCGGCGAGCAGTACTTC
CASSQVAGPLLGEQYF
>TRBJ1-2|many|TRBD1|TRBV29-1
TGCAGCGTTGTTGGGGACAGGGACTATGGCTACACCTTC
CSVVGDRDYGYTF
>TRBJ2-7|NA|NA|TRBV20-1
TGCAGTGCCGGCGGGGACAGCCAAACCTACGAGCAGTACTTC
CSAGGDSQTYEQYF
>TRBJ1-1|many|NA|TRBV19
TGTGCCAGTAGCGGTTCTTTCGGCACTGAAGCTTTCTTT
CASSGSFGTEAFF
>TRBJ2-2|few|NA|TRBV19
TGTGCCAGTAGTATAGATCTCGGGAACACCGGGGAGCTGTTTTTT
CASSIDLGNTGELFF
>TRBJ1-3|many|NA|TRBV12-3/TRBV12-4
TGTGCTTGGCGGGCCTTCTCTGGAAACACCATATATTTT
CAWRAFSGNTIYF
>TRBJ1-5|few|NA|TRBV19
TGTGCCAGTAGTATAGAGGTGGTAAGGGGCAATCAGCCCCAGCATTTT
CASSIEVVRGNQPQHF
>TRBJ1-6|few|TRBD1|TRBV20-1
TGCAGTGCTAAGGGACAGGGGGCGTCCTATAATTCACCCCTCCACTTT
CSAKGQGASYNSPLHF
>TRBJ2-7|many|TRBD1|TRBV28
TGTGCCAGCGGACGCCTGGGACAGGGCAGCTACGAGCAGTACTTC
CASGRLGQGSYEQYF
>TRBJ2-2|many|NA|TRBV12-5
TGTGCTAGTGGTTCCCAGACAGTGAACACCGGGGAGCTGTTTTTT
CASGSQTVNTGELFF
>TRBJ1-2|many|NA|TRBV20-1
TGCAGTGCTAGAGCGGTGGGGCCGAGGGGCTACACCTTC
CSARAVGPRGYTF
>TRBJ1-5|once|NA|TRBV19
TGTGCCAGTAGTTTAGCTTCGGGGATGGAGCCCCAGCATTTT
CASSLASGMEPQHF
>TRBJ2-7|NA|TRBD2|TRBV7-2
TGTGCCAGCAGCATATCTAGCGGGAGTCAGTACGAGCAGTACTTC
CASSISSGSQYEQYF
>TRBJ2-5|many|NA|TRBV7-3
TGTGCCAGCAGCTTTGAGGGGGGAGAGACCCAGTACTTC
CASSFEGGETQYF
>TRBJ2-5|many|TRBD2|TRBV28
TGTGCCAGCAGTTCACTCCTAGCGGGGTGGGGCCAAGAGACCCAGTACTTC
CASSSLLAGWGQETQYF
>TRBJ2-7|NA|TRBD2|TRBV18
TGTGCCAGCTCACCAACTAGCGGAGAAGCCTACGAGCAGTACTTC
CASSPTSGEAYEQYF
>TRBJ1-5|NA|TRBD1|TRBV10-3
TGTGCCATCAGTGAGTCGACAGGGAGGCAGCCCCAGCATTTT
CAISESTGRQPQHF
>TRBJ2-7|many|NA|TRBV29-1
TGCAGCGTTGAATGGAGAGGAGAGCAGTACTTC
CSVEWRGEQYF
>TRBJ2-1|NA|TRBD2|TRBV7-8
TGTGCCAGCAGCTTAGTATACGGGAGGGCTAATGAGCAGTTCTTC
CASSLVYGRANEQFF
>TRBJ2-3|NA|NA|TRBV9
TGTGCCAGCAGCGTATTGATGACAGATACGCAGTATTTT
CASSVLMTDTQYF
>TRBJ2-7|NA|TRBD2|TRBV29-1
TGCAGCGTTCGACTAGCGGGATCCTACGAGCAGTACTTC
CSVRLAGSYEQYF
>TRBJ2-7|NA|TRBD2|TRBV3-1
TGTGCCAGCAGCCTGACGACTAGCCCCTACGAGCAGTACTTC
CASSLTTSPYEQYF
>TRBJ2-2|NA|NA|TRBV7-9
TGTGCCAGCAGCGCCTCCGGGACATCTAAAGTCACCGGGGAGCTGTTTTTT
CASSASGTSKVTGELFF
>TRBJ2-7|many|TRBD2|TRBV28
TGTGCCAGCAGTTTGGGGAGGGACGAGCAGTACTTC
CASSLGRDEQYF
>TRBJ1-5|many|TRBD1|TRBV2
TGTGCCAGCAGTGAAGTCGGGGGACAGGACGGGGATCAGCCCCAGCATTTT
CASSEVGGQDGDQPQHF
>TRBJ1-1|many|NA|TRBV2
TGTGCCAGCAGGAGAGACAGTTACACTGAAGCTTTCTTT
CASRRDSYTEAFF
>TRBJ1-4|many|NA|TRBV2
TGTGCCAGCAGCGCCCAGACAGCAATTGCAACTAATGAAAAACTGTTTTTT
CASSAQTAIATNEKLFF
>TRBJ2-7|NA|TRBD1|TRBV5-1
TGCGCCAGCAGCCTCGAGACAGGGGCCTACGAGCAGTACTTC
CASSLETGAYEQYF
>TRBJ2-7|many|NA|TRBV7-8
TGTGCCAGCAGCTCCTTAGAGGGCCAAAGCGCCAAGTACTTC
CASSSLEGQSAKYF
>TRBJ2-2|many|NA|TRBV20-1
TGCAGTGCTCCCCCTCCGAACACCGGGGAGCTGTTTTTT
CSAPPPNTGELFF
>TRBJ2-5|NA|TRBD2|TRBV11-2
TGTGCCAGCAGCTCCGGGACTAGCGGGAGCCCAGCGGGGGAGACCCAGTACTTC
CASSSGTSGSPAGETQYF
>TRBJ1-4|many|NA|TRBV6-5
TGTGCCAGCAGTTCCCAGGACAGCTTGAGGGAAAAACTGTTTTTT
CASSSQDSLREKLFF
>TRBJ2-6|many|NA|TRBV28
TGTGCCAGCGGGCGGGCTAAGGGGGCCAACGTCCTGACTTTC
CASGRAKGANVLTF
>TRBJ2-5|few|NA|TRBV20-1
TGCAGTGCTATAGAACAGGCGGTTGAGACCCAGTACTTC
CSAIEQAVETQYF
>TRBJ1-3|many|TRBD1|TRBV12-3/TRBV12-4
TGTGCCAGCACCCGGGGACAGGTTGGAAACACCATATATTTT
CASTRGQVGNTIYF
>TRBJ2-1|few|TRBD2|TRBV9
TGTGCCAGCAGCGGAATTACGGGAGGGCGGCCCAATGAGCAGTTCTTC
CASSGITGGRPNEQFF
>TRBJ2-7|many|NA|TRBV19
TGTGCCAGTAGTTTATGGGACCTGGGGGAGCAGTACTTC
CASSLWDLGEQYF
>TRBJ1-4|few|NA|TRBV7-9
TGTGCCAGCAGCTTAGGGGTCGGGACAAGAGATGAAAAACTGTTTTTT
CASSLGVGTRDEKLFF
>TRBJ2-7|many|NA|TRBV7-9
TGTGCCAGCGGGGGGCTGTCCTACGAGCAGTACTTC
CASGGLSYEQYF
>TRBJ2-1|once|TRBD1|TRBV6-2/TRBV6-3
TGTGCCAGCAGTGGACAGGGGGTGGTGAATGAGCAGTTCTTC
CASSGQGVVNEQFF
>TRBJ1-4|few|NA|TRBV28
TGTGCCAGCAGTTTACCCACTAGGAGGGAAATGGCTAATGAAAAACTGTTTTTT
CASSLPTRREMANEKLFF
>TRBJ2-1|NA|NA|TRBV27
TGTGCCAGCAGTTCACAGGCCGGCAATGAGCAGTTCTTC
CASSSQAGNEQFF
>TRBJ2-7|many|NA|TRBV6-2/TRBV6-3
TGTGCCAGCAGTTACCGTAGTAGGTATGAGCAGTACTTC
CASSYRSRYEQYF
>TRBJ1-1|many|NA|TRBV28
TGTGCCAGCAGCCTCCTTTTGAACACTGAAGCTTTCTTT
CASSLLLNTEAFF
>TRBJ2-2|NA|NA|TRBV25-1
TGTGCCAGCAGTGAATTAACCAGGGGAATCACCGGGGAGCTGTTTTTT
CASSELTRGITGELFF
>TRBJ1-1|many|NA|TRBV11-2
TGTGCCAGCAGCTTCAGGGATGAAGCTTTCTTT
CASSFRDEAFF
>TRBJ2-7|many|NA|TRBV10-3
TGTGCCATCAGTGAGTCGGCAGGAGGGTACGAGCAGTACTTC
CAISESAGGYEQYF
>TRBJ2-2|many|NA|TRBV10-3
TGTGCCATCAGTGAACAGGGTGACACCGGGGAGCTGTTTTTT
CAISEQGDTGELFF
>TRBJ1-4|NA|NA|TRBV6-2/TRBV6-3
TGTGCCAGCAGTTACCTGCCTGGGTCCACTCTCCCAGCAACTAATGAAAAACTGTTTTTT
CASSYLPGSTLPATNEKLFF